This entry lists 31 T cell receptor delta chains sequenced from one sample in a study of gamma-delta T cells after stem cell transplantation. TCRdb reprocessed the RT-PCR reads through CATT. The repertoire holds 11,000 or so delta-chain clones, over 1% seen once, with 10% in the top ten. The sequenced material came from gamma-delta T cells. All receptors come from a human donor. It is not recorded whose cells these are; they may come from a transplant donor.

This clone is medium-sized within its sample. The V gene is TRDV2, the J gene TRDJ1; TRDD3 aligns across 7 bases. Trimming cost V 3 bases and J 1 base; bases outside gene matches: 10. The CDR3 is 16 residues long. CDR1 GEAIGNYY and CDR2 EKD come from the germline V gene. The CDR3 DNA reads TGTGCCTGTGACCCACTGGGGATCCGGGGCACCGATAAACTCATCTTT. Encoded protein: CACDPLGIRGTDKLIF.

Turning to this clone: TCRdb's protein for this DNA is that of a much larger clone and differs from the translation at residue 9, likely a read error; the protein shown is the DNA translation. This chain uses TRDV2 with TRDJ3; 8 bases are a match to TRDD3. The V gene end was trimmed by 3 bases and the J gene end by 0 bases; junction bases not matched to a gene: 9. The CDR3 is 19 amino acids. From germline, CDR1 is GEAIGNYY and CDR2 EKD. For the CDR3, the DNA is TGTGCCTGTGACCCAACGGGGGATATTTACTCCTGGGACACCCGACAGATGTTTTTC. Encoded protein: CACDPTGDIYSWDTRQMFF.

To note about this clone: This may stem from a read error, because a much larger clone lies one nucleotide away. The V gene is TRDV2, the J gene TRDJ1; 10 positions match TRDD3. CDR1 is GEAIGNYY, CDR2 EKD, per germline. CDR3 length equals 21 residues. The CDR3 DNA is TGTGCCTGTGACACCGTCCGGAAGGAACTGGGGGATCCTACGTACACCGATAAACCCATCTTT. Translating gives CACDTVRKELGDPTYTDKPIF.

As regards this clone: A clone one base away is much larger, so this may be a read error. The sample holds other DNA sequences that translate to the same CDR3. This CDR3 is CACDTVLGDTRGDKLIF. CDR3 DNA: TGTGCCTGTGACACTGTGTTGGGGGATACGCGTGGCGATAAACTCATCTTT. V gene TRDV2 combines with J gene TRDJ1, with 11 bases matching TRDD3. This CDR3 has 17 residues. The germline V gene has CDR1 GEAIGNYY and CDR2 EKD. J lost 4 bases, V lost 1 base, and 10 bases had no gene match.

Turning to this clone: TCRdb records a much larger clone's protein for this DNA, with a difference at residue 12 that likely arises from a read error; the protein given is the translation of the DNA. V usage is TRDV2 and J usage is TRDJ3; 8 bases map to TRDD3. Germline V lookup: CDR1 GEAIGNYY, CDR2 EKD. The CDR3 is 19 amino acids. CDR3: CACDTLLGASSRDTRQMFF. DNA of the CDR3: TGTGCCTGTGACACCCTACTGGGGGCCAGCTCCCGGGACACCCGACAGATGTTTTTC.

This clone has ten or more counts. CDR3 sequence reads: CACDTLWGTNTDKLIF. CDR3 bases: TGTGCCTGTGACACCCTATGGGGGACCAACACCGATAAACTCATCTTT. The J gene is TRDJ1, the V gene TRDV2, with 7 positions matching TRDD3. The V gene end was trimmed by 0 bases and the J gene end by 0 bases; junction bases not matched to a gene: 6. Germline lookup yields CDR1 GEAIGNYY and CDR2 EKD. CDR3 length: 16 amino acids.

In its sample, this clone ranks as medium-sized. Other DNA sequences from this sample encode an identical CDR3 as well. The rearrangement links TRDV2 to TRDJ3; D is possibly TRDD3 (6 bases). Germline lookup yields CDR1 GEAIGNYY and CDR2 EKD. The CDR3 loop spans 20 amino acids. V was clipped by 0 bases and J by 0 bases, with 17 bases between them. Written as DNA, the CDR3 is TGTGCCTGTGACACCGGGGCTCTTGGGGGGAGCTCCTGGGACACCCGACAGATGTTTTTC. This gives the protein CACDTGALGGSSWDTRQMFF.

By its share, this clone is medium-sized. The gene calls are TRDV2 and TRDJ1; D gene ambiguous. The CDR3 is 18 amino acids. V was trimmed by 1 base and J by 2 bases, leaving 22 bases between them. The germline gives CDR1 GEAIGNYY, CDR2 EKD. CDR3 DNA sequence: TGTGCCTGTGACACTCTACATTCTAACCTAGTGACGACCGATAAACTCATCTTT. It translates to CACDTLHSNLVTTDKLIF.

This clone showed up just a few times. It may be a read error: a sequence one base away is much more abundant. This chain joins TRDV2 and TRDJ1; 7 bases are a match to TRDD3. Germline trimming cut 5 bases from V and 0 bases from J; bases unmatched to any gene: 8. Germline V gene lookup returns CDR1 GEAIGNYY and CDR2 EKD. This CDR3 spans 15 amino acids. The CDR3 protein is CACGKLGVHTDKLIF. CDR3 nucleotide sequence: TGTGCCTGTGGCAAGCTGGGGGTCCACACCGATAAACTCATCTTT.

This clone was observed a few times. Here the CDR3 reads CACDTVVGDTRVYTDKLIF. In nucleotides, the CDR3 is TGTGCCTGTGACACCGTGGTGGGGGATACCCGAGTGTACACCGATAAACTCATCTTT. The chain is built from TRDV2 and TRDJ1; TRDD3 aligns across 10 bases. The ends lost 0 bases at V and 0 bases at J; junction bases unmatched: 12. Germline V gene sequence: CDR1 GEAIGNYY, CDR2 EKD. The CDR3 is 19 residues long.

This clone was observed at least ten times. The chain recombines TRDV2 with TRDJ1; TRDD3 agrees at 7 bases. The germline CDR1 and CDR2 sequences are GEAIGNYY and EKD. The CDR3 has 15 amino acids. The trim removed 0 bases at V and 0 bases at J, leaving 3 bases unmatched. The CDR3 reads CACDTLGVYTDKLIF. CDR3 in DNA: TGTGCCTGTGACACCCTGGGGGTGTACACCGATAAACTCATCTTT.

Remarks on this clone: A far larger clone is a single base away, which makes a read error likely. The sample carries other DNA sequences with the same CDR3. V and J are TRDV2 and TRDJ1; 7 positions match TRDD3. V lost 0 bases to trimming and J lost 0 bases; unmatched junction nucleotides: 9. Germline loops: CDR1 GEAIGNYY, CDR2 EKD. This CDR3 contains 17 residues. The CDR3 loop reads CACDTVGGGPDTDKLIF. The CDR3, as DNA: TGTGCCTGTGACACCGTGGGTGGGGGACCGGACACCGATAAACTCATCTTT.

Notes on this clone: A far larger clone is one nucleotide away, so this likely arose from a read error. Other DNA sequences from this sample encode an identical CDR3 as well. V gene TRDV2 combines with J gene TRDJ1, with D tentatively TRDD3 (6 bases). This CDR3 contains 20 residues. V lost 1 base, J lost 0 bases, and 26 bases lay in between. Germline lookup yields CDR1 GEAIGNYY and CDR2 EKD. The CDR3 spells CACDTLDGRTGTPYTDKLIF. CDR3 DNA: TGTGCCTGTGACACGCTCGACGGCCGTACTGGGACACCTTACACCGATAAACTCATCTTT.

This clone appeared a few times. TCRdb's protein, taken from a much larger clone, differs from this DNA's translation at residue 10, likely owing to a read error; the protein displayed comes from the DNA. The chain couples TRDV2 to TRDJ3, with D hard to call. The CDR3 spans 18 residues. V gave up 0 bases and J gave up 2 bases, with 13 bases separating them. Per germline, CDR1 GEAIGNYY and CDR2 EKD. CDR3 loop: CACDTVLGRPWDTRQMFF. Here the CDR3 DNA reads TGTGCCTGTGACACCGTACTCGGCCGCCCCTGGGACACCCGACAGATGTTTTTC.

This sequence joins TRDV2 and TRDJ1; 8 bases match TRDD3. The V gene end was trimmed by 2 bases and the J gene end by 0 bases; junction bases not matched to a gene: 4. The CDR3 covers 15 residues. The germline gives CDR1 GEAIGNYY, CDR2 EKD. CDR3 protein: CACDMVLGDTDKLIF. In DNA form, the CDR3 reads TGTGCCTGTGACATGGTACTGGGGGACACCGATAAACTCATCTTT.

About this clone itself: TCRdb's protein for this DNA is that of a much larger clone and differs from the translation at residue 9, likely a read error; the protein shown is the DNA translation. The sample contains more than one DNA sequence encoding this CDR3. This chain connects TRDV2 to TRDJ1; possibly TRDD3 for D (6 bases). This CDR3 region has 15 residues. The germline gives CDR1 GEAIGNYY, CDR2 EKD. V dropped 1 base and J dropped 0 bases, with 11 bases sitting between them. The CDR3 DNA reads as TGTGCCTGTGACACTGTGGGGGGCCACACCGATAAACTCATCTTT. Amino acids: CACDTVGGHTDKLIF.

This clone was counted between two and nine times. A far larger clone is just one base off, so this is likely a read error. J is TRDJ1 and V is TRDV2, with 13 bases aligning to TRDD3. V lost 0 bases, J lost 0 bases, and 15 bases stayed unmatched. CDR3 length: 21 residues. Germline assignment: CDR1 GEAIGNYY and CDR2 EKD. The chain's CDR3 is CACDTLVWVVLGDTDTDKLIF. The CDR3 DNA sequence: TGTGCCTGTGACACCCTGGTTTGGGTCGTACTGGGGGATACGGACACCGATAAACTCATCTTT.

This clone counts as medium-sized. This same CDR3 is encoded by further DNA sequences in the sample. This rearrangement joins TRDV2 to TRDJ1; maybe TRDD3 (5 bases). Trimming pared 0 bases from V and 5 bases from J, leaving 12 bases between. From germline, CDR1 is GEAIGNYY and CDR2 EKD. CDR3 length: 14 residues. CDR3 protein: CACDTAGRRDKLIF. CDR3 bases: TGTGCCTGTGACACCGCTGGGAGAAGAGATAAACTCATCTTT.

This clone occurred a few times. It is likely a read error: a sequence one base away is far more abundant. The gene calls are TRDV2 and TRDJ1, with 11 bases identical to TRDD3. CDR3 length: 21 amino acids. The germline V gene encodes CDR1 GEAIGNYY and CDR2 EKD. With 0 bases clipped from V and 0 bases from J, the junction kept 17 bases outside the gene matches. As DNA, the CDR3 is TGTGCCTGTGACACCCTGGTTTGGGGCGTACTGGGGGATATGGACACCGATAAACTCATCTTT. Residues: CACDTLVWGVLGDMDTDKLIF.

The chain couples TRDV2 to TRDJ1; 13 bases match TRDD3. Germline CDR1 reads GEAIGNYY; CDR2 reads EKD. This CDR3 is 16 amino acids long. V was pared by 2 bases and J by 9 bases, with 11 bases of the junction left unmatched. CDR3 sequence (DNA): TGTGCCTGTGACAAGCTACTGGGGGATACGCGGGGGCAACTCATCTTT. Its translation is CACDKLLGDTRGQLIF.

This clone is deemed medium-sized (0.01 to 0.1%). CDR3 sequence: CACDRWGETDKLIF. The CDR3 bases are TGTGCCTGTGACAGATGGGGTGAGACCGATAAACTCATCTTT. The chain has TRDV2 and TRDJ1; tentative D call: TRDD3 (5 bases). From germline, CDR1 is GEAIGNYY and CDR2 EKD. This CDR3 is built from 14 residues. V shed 2 bases and J shed 2 bases, with 11 bases lying between them.

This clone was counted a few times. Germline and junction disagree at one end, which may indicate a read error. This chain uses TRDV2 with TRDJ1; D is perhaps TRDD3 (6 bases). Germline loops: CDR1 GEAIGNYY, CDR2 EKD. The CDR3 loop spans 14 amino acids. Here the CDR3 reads CACDAIRGTDKPIF. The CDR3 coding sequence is TGTGCCTGTGACGCGATACGAGGGACCGATAAACCCATCTTT.

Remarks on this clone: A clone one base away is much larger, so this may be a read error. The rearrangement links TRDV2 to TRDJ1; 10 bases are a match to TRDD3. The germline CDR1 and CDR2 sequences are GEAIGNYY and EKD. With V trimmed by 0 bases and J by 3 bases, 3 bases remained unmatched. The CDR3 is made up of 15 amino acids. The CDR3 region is CACDTLLGDADKLIF. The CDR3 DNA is TGTGCCTGTGACACCCTACTGGGGGATGCCGATAAACTCATCTTT.

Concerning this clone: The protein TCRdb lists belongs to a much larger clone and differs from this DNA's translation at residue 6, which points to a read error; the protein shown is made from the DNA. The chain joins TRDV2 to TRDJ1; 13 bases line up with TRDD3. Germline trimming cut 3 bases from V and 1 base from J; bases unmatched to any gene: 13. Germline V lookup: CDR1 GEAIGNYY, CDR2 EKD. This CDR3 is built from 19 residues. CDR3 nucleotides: TGTGCCTGTGACTCCCCACTGGGGGATACGAAGTCGCTCACCGATAAACTCATCTTT. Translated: CACDSPLGDTKSLTDKLIF.

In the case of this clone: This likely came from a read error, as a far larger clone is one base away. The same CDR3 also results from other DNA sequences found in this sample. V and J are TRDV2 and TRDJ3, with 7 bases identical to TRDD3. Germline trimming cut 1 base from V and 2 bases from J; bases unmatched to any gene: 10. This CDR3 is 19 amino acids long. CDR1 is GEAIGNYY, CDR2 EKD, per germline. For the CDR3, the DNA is TGTGCCTGTGACACAGTGGGGGACACGGGCGCCTGGGACACCCGACAGATGTTTTTC. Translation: CACDTVGDTGAWDTRQMFF.

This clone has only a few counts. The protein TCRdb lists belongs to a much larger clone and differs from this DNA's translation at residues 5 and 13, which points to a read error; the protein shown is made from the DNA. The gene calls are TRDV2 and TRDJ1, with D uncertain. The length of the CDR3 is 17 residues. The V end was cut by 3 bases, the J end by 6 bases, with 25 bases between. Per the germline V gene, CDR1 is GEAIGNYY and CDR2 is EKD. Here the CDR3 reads CACDAMSGQPGTNKLIF. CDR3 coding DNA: TGTGCCTGTGACGCGATGAGTGGGCAACCGGGAACCAATAAACTCATCTTT.

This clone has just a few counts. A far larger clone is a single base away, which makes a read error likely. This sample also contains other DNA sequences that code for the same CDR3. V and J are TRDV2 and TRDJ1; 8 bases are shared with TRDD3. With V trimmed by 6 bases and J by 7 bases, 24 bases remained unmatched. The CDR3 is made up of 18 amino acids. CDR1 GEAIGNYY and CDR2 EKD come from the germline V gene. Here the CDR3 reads CACFNVATGGYTDPKLIF. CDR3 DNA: TGTGCCTGTTTCAATGTCGCCACTGGGGGGTACACCGATCCTAAACTCATCTTT.

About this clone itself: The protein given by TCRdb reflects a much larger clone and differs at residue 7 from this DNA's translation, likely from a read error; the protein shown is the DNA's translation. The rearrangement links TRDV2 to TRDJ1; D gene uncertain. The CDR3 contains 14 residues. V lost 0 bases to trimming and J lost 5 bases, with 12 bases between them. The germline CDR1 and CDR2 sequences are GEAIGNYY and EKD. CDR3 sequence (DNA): TGTGCCTGTGACACCGTCAGGAGTGGTGATAAACTCATCTTT. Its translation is CACDTVRSGDKLIF.

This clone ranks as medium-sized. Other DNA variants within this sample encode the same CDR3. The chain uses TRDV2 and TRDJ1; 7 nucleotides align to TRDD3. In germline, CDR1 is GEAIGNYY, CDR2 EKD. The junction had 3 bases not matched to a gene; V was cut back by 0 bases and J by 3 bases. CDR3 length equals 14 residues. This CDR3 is CACDTVGGSDKLIF. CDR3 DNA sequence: TGTGCCTGTGACACCGTAGGGGGATCCGATAAACTCATCTTT.

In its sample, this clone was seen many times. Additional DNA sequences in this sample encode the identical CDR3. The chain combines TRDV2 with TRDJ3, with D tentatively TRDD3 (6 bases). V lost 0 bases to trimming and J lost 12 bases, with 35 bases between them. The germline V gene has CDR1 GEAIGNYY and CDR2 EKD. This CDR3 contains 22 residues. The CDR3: CACDTVGDQHRRGSRSVRQMFF. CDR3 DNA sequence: TGTGCCTGTGACACCGTCGGGGATCAACACCGTCGGGGATCCCGTAGTGTCCGACAGATGTTTTTC.

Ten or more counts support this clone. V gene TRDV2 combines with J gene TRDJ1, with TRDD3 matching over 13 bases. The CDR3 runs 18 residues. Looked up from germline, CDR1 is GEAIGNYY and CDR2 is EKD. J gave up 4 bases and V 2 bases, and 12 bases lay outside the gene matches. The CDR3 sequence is CACDNNWGIRGEDDKLIF. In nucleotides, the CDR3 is TGTGCCTGTGACAATAACTGGGGGATACGCGGGGAGGACGATAAACTCATCTTT.